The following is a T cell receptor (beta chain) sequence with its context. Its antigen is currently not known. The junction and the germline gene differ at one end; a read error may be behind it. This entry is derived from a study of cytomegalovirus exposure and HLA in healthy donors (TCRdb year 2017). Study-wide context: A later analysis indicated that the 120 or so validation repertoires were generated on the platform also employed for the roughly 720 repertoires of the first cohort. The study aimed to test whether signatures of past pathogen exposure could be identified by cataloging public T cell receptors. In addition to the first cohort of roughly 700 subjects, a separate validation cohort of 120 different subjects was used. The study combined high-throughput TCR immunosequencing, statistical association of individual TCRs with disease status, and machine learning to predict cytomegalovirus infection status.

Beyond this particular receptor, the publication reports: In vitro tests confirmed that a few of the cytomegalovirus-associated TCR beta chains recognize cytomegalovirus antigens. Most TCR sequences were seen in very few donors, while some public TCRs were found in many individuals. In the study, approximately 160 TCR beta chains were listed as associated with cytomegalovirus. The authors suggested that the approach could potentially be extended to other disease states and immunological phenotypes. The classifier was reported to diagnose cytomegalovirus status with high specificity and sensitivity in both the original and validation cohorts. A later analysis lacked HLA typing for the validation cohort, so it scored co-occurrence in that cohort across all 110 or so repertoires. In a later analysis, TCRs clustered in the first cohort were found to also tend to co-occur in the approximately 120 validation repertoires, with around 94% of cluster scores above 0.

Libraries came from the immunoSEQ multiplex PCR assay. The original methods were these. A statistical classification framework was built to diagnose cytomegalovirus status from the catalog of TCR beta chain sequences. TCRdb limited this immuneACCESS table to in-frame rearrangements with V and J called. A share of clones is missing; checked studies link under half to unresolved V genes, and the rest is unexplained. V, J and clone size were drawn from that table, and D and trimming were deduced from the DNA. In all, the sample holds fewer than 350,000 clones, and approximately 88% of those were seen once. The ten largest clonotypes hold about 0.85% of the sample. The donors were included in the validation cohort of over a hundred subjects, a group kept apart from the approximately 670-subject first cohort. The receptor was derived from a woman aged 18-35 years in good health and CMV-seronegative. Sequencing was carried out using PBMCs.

The sequence in DNA is TGTGCCTGGAGGGACAGGGCTAATTCACCCCTCTACTTT. Translated, it gives CAWRDRANSPLYF. The rearrangement combines TRBV30 with TRBJ1-6; 8 bases in the middle match TRBD1. Spanning cysteine to phenylalanine, the CDR3 consists of 13 amino acids. Just the 39-base CDR3 DNA is kept, in frame starting at base 1. CDR1 GTSNPN and CDR2 SVGIG were looked up in the germline V gene (reference sequence).